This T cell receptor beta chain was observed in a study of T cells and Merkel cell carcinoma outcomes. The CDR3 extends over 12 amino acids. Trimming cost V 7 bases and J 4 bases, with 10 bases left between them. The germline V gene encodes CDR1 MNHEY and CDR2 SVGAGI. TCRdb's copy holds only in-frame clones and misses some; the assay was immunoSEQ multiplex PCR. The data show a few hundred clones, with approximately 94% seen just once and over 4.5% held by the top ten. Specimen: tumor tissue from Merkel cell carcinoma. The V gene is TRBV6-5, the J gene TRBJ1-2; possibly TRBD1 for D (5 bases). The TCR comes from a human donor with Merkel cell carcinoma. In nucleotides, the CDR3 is TGTGCCAGCACTGGGGGTGGCTATGGCTACACCTTC. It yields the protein CASTGGGYGYTF.